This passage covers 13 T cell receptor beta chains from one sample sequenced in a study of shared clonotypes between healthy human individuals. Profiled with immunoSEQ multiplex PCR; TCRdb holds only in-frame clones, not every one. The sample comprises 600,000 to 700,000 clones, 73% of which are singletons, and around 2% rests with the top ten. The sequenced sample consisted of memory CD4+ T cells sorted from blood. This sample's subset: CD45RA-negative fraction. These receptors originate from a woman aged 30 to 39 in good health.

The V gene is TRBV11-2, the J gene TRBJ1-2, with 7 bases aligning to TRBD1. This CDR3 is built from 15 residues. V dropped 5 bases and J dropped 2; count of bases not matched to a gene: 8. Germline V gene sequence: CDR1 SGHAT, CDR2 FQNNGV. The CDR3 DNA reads TGTGCCAGCAGCCGAGGAACAGGGGAGAACTATGGCTACACCTTC. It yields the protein CASSRGTGENYGYTF.

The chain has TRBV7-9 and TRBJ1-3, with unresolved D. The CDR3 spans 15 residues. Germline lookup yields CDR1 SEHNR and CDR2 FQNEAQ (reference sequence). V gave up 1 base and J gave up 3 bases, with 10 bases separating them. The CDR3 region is CASSLGRARGNTIYF. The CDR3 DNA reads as TGTGCCAGCAGCTTAGGAAGGGCGCGTGGAAACACCATATATTTT.

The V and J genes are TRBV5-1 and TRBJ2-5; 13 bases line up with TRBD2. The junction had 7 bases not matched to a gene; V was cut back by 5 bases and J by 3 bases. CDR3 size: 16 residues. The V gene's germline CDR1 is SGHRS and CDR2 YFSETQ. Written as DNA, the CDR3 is TGCGCCAGCAGTCGTGGGACTAGCGGGGCCAAAGAGACCCAGTACTTC. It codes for CASSRGTSGAKETQYF. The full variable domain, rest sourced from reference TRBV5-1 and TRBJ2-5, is KAGVTQTPRYLIKTRGQQVTLSCSPISGHRSVSWYQQTPGQGLQFLFEYFSETQRNKGNFPGRFSGRQFSNSRSEMNVSTLELGDSALYLCASSRGTSGAKETQYFGPGTRLLVL.

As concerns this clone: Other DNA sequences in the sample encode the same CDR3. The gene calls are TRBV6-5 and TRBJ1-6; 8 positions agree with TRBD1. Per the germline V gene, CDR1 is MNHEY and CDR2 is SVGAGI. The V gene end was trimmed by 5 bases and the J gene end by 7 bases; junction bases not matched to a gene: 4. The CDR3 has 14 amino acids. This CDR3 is CASSRQGNNSPLHF. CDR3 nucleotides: TGTGCCAGCAGTAGACAGGGGAACAATTCACCCCTCCACTTT.

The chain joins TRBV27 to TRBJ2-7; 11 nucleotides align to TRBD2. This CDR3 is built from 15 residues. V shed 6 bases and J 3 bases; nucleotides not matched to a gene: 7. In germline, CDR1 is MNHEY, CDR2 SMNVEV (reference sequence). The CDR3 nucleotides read TGTGCCAGCAGGGGACTAGCGGAGGGAGACTACGAGCAGTACTTC. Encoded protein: CASRGLAEGDYEQYF.

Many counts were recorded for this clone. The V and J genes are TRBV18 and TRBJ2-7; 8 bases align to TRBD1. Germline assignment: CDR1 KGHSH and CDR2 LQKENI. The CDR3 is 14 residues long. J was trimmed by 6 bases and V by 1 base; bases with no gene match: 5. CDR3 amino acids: CASSPRGQGVEQYF. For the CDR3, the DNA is TGTGCCAGCTCACCACGTGGACAGGGCGTCGAGCAGTACTTC.

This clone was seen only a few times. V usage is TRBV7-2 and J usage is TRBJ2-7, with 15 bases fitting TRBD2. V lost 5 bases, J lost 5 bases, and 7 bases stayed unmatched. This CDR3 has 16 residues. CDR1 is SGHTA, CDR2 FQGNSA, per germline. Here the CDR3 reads CASSLGLAGGPHEQYF. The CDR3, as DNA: TGTGCCAGCAGCCTCGGACTAGCGGGAGGGCCGCACGAGCAGTACTTC. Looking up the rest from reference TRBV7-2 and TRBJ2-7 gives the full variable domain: GAGVSQSPSNKVTEKGKDVELRCDPISGHTALYWYRQSLGQGLEFLIYFQGNSAPDKSGLPSDRFSAERTGGSVSTLTIQRTQQEDSAVYLCASSLGLAGGPHEQYFGPGTRLTVT.

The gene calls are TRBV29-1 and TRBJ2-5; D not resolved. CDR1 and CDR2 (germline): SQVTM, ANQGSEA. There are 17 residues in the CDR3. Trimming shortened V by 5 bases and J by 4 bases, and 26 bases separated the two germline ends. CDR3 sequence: CSVKPLSLGPPGETQYF. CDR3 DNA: TGCAGCGTTAAACCCCTGAGTCTTGGGCCCCCTGGAGAGACCCAGTACTTC. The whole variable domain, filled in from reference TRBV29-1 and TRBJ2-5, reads SAVISQKPSRDICQRGTSLTIQCQVDSQVTMMFWYRQQPGQSLTLIATANQGSEATYESGFVIDKFPISRPNLTFSTLTVSNMSPEDSSIYLCSVKPLSLGPPGETQYFGPGTRLLVL.

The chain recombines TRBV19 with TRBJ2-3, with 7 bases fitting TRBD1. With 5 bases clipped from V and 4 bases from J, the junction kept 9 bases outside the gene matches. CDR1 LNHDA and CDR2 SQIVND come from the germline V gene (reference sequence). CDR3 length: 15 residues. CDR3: CASSSRPTGADTQYF. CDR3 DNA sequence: TGTGCCAGTAGTTCTCGGCCCACAGGGGCAGATACGCAGTATTTT.

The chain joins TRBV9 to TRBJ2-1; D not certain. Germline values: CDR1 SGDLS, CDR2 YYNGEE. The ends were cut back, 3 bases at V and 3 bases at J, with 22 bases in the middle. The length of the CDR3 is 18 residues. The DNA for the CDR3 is TGTGCCAGCAGCGCCCCAATCCGTGACTCGCTCCTCTACAATGAGCAGTTCTTC. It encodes CASSAPIRDSLLYNEQFF. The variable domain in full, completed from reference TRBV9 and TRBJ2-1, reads DSGVTQTPKHLITATGQRVTLRCSPRSGDLSVYWYQQSLDQGLQFLIQYYNGEERAKGNILERFSAQQFPDLHSELNLSSLELGDSALYFCASSAPIRDSLLYNEQFFGPGTRLTVL.

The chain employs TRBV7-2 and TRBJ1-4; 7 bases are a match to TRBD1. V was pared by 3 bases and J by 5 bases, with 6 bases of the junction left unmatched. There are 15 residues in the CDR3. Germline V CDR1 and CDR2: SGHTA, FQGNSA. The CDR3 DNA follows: TGTGCCAGCAGCTTGGGTCAACAGGGGAATGAAAAACTGTTTTTT. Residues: CASSLGQQGNEKLFF.

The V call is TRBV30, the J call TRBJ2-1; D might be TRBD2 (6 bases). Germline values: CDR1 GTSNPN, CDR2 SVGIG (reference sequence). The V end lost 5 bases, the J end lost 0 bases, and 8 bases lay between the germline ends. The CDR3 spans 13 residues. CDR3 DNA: TGTGCCTGGGATAGCGGCTCCTACAATGAGCAGTTCTTC. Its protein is CAWDSGSYNEQFF.

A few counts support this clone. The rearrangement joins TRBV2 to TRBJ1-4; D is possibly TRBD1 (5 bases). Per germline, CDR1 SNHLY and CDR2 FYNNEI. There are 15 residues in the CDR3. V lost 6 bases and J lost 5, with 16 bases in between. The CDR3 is CASRGRDVRNEKLFF. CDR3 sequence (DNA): TGTGCCAGCAGGGGAAGGGACGTCAGGAATGAAAAACTGTTTTTT.